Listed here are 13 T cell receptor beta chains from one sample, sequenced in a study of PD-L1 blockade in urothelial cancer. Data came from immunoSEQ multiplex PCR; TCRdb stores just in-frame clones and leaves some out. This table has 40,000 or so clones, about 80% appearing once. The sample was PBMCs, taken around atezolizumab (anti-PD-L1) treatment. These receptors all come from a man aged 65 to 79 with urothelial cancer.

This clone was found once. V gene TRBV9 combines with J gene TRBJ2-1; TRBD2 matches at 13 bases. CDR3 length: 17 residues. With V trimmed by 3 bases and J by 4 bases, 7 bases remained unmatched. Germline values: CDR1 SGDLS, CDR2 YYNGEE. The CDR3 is CASSAPGTSGKYNEQFF. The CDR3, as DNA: TGTGCCAGCAGCGCACCCGGGACTAGCGGGAAATACAATGAGCAGTTCTTC.

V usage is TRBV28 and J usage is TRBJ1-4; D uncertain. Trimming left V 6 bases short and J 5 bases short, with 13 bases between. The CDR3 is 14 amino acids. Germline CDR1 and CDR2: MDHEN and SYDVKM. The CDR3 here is CASSPGLSNEKLFF. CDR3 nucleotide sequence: TGTGCCAGCAGCCCGGGTTTGTCGAATGAAAAACTGTTTTTT.

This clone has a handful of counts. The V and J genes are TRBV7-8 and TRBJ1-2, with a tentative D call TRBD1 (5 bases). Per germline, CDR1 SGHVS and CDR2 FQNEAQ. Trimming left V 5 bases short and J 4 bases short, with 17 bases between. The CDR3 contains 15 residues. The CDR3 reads CASSVRRDGSYGYTF. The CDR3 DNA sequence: TGTGCCAGCAGCGTTAGGCGGGACGGAAGCTATGGCTACACCTTC.

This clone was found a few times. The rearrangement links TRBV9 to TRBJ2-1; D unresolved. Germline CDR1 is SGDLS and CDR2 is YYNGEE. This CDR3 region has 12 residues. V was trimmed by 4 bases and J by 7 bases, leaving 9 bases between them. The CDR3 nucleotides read TGTGCCAGCAGCCCCCAAGAGAATGAGCAGTTCTTC. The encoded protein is CASSPQENEQFF.

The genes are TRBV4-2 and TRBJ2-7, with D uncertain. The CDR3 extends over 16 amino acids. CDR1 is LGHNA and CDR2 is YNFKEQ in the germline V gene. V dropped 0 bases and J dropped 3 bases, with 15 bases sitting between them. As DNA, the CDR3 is TGTGCCAGCAGCCAAGATGTTGAGACTTCCTACTACGAGCAGTACTTC. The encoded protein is CASSQDVETSYYEQYF.

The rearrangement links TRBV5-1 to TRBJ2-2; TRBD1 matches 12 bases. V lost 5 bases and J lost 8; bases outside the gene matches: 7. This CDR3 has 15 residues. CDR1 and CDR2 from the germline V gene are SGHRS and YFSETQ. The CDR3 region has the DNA TGCGCCAGCAGGACCGGGACAGGGGGCTCGGGGGAGCTGTTTTTT. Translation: CASRTGTGGSGELFF.

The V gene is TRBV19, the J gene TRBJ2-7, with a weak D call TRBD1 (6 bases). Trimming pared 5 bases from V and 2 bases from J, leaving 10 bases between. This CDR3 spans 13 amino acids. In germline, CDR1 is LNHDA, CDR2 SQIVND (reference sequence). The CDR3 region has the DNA TGTGCCAGTAGTCCCACAGGGACCTACGAGCAGTACTTC. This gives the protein CASSPTGTYEQYF.

CDR3 sequence: CASSLSLEIEQFF. The DNA for the CDR3 is TGTGCCAGCAGTTTAAGTCTAGAGATTGAGCAGTTCTTC. The chain has TRBV28 and TRBJ2-1; D not resolved. This CDR3 region has 13 residues. CDR1 and CDR2 from the germline V gene are MDHEN and SYDVKM. Trimming shortened V by 2 bases and J by 9 bases, and 11 bases separated the two germline ends.

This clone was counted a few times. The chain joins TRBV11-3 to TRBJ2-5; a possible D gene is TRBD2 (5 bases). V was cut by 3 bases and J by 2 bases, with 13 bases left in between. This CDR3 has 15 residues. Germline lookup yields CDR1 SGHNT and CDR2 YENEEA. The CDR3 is CASSLRTHLQETQYF. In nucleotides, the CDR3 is TGTGCCAGCAGCTTGAGGACTCACCTACAAGAGACCCAGTACTTC.

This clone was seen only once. CDR3 DNA sequence: TGTGCCAGCAGTAGTTTTCCCGGGATAGATGGCTACACCTTC. It is translated as CASSSFPGIDGYTF. This chain joins TRBV27 and TRBJ1-2; the D is unclear. The V gene lost 5 bases and the J gene lost 6 bases, with 16 bases spanning the gap. The CDR3 is 14 residues long. CDR1 MNHEY and CDR2 SMNVEV come from the germline V gene (reference sequence).

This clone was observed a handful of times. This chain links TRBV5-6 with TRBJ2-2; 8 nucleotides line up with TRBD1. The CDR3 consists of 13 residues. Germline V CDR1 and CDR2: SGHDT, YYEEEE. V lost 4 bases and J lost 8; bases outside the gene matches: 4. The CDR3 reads CASSPRGPGELFF. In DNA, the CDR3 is TGTGCCAGCAGCCCCAGGGGGCCAGGGGAGCTGTTTTTT.

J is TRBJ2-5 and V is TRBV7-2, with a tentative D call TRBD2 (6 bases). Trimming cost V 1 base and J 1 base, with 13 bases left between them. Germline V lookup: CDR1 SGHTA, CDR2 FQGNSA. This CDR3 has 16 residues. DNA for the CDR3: TGTGCCAGCAGCTTAGGGGACTTCGGACTCCAAGAGACCCAGTACTTC. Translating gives CASSLGDFGLQETQYF.

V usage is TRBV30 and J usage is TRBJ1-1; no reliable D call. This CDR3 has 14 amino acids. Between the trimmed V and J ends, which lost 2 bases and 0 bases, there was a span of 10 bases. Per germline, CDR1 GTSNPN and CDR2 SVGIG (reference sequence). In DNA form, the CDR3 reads TGTGCCTGGAGTTTTACAGACATGAACACTGAAGCTTTCTTT. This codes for CAWSFTDMNTEAFF.